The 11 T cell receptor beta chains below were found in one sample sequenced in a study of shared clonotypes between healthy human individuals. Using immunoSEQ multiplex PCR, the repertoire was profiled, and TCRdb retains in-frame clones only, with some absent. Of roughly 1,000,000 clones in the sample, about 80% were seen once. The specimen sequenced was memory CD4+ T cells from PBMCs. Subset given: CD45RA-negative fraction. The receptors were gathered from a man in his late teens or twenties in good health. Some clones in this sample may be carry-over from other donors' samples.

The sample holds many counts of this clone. CDR3 nucleotides: TGTGCCATCAGTGAGTTAAAGAGGACTAGCGGGAGGACCGGGGAGCTGTTTTTT. Translation: CAISELKRTSGRTGELFF. The rearrangement links TRBV10-3 to TRBJ2-2, with 14 bases aligning to TRBD2. After removal of 1 base from V and 5 bases from J, the junction contained 6 bases not matched to a gene. The CDR3 totals 18 residues. Germline lookup yields CDR1 ENHRY and CDR2 SYGVKD.

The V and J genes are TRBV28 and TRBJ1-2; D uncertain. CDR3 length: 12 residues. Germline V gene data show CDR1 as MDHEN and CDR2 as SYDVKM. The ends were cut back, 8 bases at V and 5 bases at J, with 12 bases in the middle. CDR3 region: CASVGQTYGYTF. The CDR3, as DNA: TGTGCCAGCGTAGGGCAAACATATGGCTACACCTTC.

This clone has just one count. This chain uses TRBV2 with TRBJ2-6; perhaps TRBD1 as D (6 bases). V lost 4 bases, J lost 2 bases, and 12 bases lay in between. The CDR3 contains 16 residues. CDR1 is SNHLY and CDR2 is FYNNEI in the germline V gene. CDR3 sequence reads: CASSAGAGAGANVLTF. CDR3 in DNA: TGTGCCAGCAGTGCTGGAGCAGGGGCTGGGGCCAACGTCCTGACTTTC. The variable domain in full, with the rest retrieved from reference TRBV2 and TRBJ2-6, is EPEVTQTPSHQVTQMGQEVILRCVPISNHLYFYWYRQILGQKVEFLVSFYNNEISEKSEIFDDQFSVERPDGSNFTLKIRSTKLEDSAMYFCASSAGAGAGANVLTFGAGSRLTVL.

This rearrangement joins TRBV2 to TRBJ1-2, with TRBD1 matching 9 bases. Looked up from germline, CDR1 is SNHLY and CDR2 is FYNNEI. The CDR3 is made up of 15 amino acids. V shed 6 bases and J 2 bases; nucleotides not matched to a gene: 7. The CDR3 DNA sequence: TGTGCCAGCAGATACACAGGGGGCTACAACTATGGCTACACCTTC. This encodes CASRYTGGYNYGYTF.

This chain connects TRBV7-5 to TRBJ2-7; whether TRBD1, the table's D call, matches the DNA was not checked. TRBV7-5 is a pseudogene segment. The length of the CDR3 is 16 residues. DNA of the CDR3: TGTGTCAGAAGCCTTCGCCGAGACAGGGATTTCTACGAGCAGTACTTC. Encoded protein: CVRSLRRDRDFYEQYF.

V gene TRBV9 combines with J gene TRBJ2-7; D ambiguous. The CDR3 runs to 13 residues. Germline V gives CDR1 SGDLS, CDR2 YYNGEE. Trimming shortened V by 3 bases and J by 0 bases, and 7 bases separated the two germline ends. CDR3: CASSDGRSYEQYF. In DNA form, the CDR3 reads TGTGCCAGCAGCGACGGGCGCTCCTACGAGCAGTACTTC.

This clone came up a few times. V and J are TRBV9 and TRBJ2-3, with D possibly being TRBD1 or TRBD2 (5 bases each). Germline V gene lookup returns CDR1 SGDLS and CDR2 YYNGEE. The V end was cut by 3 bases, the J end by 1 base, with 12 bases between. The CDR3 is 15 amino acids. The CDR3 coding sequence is TGTGCCAGCAGCGAACGGGACGGAGGCACAGATACGCAGTATTTT. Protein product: CASSERDGGTDTQYF.

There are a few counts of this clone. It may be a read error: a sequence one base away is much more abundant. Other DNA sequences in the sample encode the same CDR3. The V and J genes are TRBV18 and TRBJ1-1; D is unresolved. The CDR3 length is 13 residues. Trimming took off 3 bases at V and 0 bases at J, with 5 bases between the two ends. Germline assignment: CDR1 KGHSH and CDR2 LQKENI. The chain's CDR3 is CASSPVMNTEAFF. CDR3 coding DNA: TGTGCCAGCTCACCTGTAATGAACACTGAAGCTTTCTTT.

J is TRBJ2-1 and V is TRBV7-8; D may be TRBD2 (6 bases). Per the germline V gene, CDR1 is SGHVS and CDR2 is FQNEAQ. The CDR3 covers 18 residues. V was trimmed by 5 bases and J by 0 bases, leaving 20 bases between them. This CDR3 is CASSPAGPGGISYNEQFF. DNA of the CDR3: TGTGCCAGCAGCCCCGCCGGCCCAGGAGGGATCTCCTACAATGAGCAGTTCTTC.

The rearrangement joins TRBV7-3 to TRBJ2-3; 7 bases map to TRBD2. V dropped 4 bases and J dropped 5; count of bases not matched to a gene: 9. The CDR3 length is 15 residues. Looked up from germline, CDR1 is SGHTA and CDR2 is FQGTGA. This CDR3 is CASSSDGRQGDTQYF. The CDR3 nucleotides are TGTGCCAGCAGCTCGGACGGGAGGCAGGGAGATACGCAGTATTTT.

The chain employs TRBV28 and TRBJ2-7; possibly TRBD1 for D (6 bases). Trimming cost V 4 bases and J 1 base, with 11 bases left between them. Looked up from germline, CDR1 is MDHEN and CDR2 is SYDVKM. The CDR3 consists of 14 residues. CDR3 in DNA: TGTGCCAGCAGTTCAGGACAGCTGTCCTACGAGCAGTACTTC. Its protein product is CASSSGQLSYEQYF.